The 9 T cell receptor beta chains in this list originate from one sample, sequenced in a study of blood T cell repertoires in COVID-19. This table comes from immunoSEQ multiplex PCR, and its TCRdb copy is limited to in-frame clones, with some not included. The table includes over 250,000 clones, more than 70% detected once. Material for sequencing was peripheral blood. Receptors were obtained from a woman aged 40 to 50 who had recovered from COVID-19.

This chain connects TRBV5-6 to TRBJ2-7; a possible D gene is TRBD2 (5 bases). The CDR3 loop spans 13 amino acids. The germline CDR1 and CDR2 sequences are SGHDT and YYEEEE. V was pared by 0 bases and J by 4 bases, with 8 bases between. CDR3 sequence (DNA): TGTGCCAGCAGCTTGGCCCGAGGGTACGAGCAGTACGTC. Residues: CASSLARGYEQYV.

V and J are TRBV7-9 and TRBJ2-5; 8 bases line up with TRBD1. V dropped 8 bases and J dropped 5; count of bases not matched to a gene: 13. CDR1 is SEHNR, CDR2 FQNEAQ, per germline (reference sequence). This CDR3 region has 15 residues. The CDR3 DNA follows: TGTGCCAGCGGCCAAAACAGGGGGTTGGTTGAGACCCAGTACTTC. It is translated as CASGQNRGLVETQYF.

This CDR3 is CASSSDRGRGNYGYTF. The CDR3 coding sequence is TGTGCCAGCAGCTCGGACAGGGGGCGCGGGAACTATGGCTACACCTTC. The chain has TRBV6-2 or TRBV6-3 and TRBJ1-2; 11 nucleotides line up with TRBD1. The CDR3 has 16 amino acids. Trimming at V came to 6 bases and at J to 2 bases, leaving 8 bases not matched to a gene. Per germline, CDR1 MNHEY and CDR2 SVGEGT.

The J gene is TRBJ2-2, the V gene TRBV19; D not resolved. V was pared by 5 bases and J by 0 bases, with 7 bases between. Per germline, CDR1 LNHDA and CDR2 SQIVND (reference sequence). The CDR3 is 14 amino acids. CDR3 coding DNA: TGTGCCAGTAGTGAAAGCCCGAACACCGGGGAGCTGTTTTTT. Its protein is CASSESPNTGELFF. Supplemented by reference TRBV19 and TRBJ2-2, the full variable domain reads DGGITQSPKYLFRKEGQNVTLSCEQNLNHDAMYWYRQDPGQGLRLIYYSQIVNDFQKGDIAEGYSVSREKKESFPLTVTSAQKNPTAFYLCASSESPNTGELFFGEGSRLTVL.

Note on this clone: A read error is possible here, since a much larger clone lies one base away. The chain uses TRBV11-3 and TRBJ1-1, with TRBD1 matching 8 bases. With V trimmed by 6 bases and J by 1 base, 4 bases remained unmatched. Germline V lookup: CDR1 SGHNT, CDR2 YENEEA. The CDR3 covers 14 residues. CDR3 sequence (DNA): TGTGCCAGCAGTCCAGGGGGCGCGAACACTGAAGCTTTCTTT. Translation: CASSPGGANTEAFF.

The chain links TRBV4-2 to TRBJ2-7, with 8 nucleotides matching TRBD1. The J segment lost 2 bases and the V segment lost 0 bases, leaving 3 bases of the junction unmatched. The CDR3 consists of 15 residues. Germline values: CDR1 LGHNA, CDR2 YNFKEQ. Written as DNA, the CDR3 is TGTGCCAGCAGCCAAGAAGGACAGGGAACCTACGAGCAGTACTTC. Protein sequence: CASSQEGQGTYEQYF.

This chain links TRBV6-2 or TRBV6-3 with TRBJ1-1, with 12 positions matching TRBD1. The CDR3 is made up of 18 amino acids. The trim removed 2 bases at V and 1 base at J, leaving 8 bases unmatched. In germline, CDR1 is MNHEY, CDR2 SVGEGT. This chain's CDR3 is CASSYPVGQGARNTEAFF. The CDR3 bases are TGTGCCAGCAGTTACCCCGTGGGACAGGGGGCAAGGAACACTGAAGCTTTCTTT.

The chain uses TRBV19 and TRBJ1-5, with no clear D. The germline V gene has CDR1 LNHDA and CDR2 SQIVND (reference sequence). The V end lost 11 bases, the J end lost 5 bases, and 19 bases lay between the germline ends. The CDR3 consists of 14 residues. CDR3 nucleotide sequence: TGTGCCGCCGATGTTGGCGGGCCCGATCAGCCCCAGCATTTT. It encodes CAADVGGPDQPQHF.

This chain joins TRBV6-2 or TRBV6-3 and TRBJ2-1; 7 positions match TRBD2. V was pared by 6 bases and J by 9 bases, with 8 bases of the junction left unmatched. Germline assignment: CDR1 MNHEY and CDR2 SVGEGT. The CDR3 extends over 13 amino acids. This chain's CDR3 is CASSPRTSGEQFF. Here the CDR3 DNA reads TGTGCCAGCAGCCCCCGGACTAGTGGTGAGCAGTTCTTC.